Presented here are 20 T cell receptor beta chains from one specimen sequenced in a study of OX40 agonist ivuxolimab in advanced cancers. The table came from immunoSEQ multiplex PCR; TCRdb's copy has only in-frame clones and leaves some out. Among about 120,000 clones listed, roughly 93% were seen once. Here the sequenced sample was CD4+ or CD8+ T cells sorted from blood, taken in a trial of the OX40 agonist ivuxolimab. The source is an adult with an advanced solid tumor such as melanoma, head and neck, liver or kidney cancer.

V and J are TRBV28 and TRBJ2-4; D tentatively fits TRBD1 or TRBD2 (7 bases each). V was cut by 3 bases and J by 0 bases, with 15 bases left in between. Germline CDR1 MDHEN, CDR2 SYDVKM. CDR3 length equals 17 residues. CDR3 sequence: CASSLPQGGLAKNIQYF. The CDR3 DNA reads as TGTGCCAGCAGTTTGCCCCAGGGGGGGCTAGCCAAAAACATTCAGTACTTC.

The chain combines TRBV5-1 with TRBJ1-1, with 7 bases matching TRBD1. The CDR3 is 14 amino acids. The V gene's germline CDR1 is SGHRS and CDR2 YFSETQ. The V gene end was trimmed by 7 bases and the J gene end by 0 bases; junction bases not matched to a gene: 6. CDR3 loop: CASAQGGLNTEAFF. DNA of the CDR3: TGCGCCAGCGCCCAGGGGGGCCTGAACACTGAAGCTTTCTTT.

V gene TRBV28 combines with J gene TRBJ2-1; D ambiguous. Germline V gives CDR1 MDHEN, CDR2 SYDVKM. This CDR3 is 12 amino acids long. The V end lost 4 bases, the J end lost 10 bases, and 11 bases lay between the germline ends. CDR3 bases: TGTGCCAGCAGTTCCTACCGTCCAGAGCAGTTCTTC. It translates to CASSSYRPEQFF.

The V and J genes are TRBV28 and TRBJ2-7, with 11 bases matching TRBD2. The ends lost 7 bases at V and 6 bases at J; junction bases unmatched: 11. The germline CDR1 and CDR2 sequences are MDHEN and SYDVKM. The CDR3 extends over 15 amino acids. CDR3 sequence (DNA): TGTGCCAGCACCCGGCCCACTAGCGGGAGAACCGAGCAGTACTTC. Translation gives CASTRPTSGRTEQYF.

V usage is TRBV5-1 and J usage is TRBJ1-3; possibly TRBD1 for D (6 bases). V was pared by 0 bases and J by 4 bases, with 11 bases between. This CDR3 has 15 amino acids. Germline CDR1 and CDR2: SGHRS and YFSETQ. The CDR3 spells CASSLGQTGGNTIYF. For the CDR3, the DNA is TGCGCCAGCAGCTTGGGGCAGACAGGCGGAAACACCATATATTTT.

V usage is TRBV5-1 and J usage is TRBJ1-3; TRBD1 agrees at 12 bases. The CDR3 loop spans 20 amino acids. CDR1 SGHRS and CDR2 YFSETQ come from the germline V gene. V lost 4 bases to trimming and J lost 4 bases; unmatched junction nucleotides: 18. CDR3 DNA sequence: TGCGCCAGCAGCCCTGACAGCGGGACAGGGGGCTTCAGTCGAGGAAACACCATATATTTT. It specifies CASSPDSGTGGFSRGNTIYF.

This chain links TRBV6-5 with TRBJ2-2; the match to TRBD1 covers 9 bases. The length of the CDR3 is 15 residues. J lost 0 bases, V lost 5 bases, and 1 base had no gene match. From germline, CDR1 is MNHEY and CDR2 SVGAGI. The CDR3 nucleotides are TGTGCCAGCAGTCGACAGGGGGCGAACACCGGGGAGCTGTTTTTT. It is translated as CASSRQGANTGELFF.

Only one count was recorded for this clone. The V gene is TRBV28, the J gene TRBJ1-4; no clear D. The CDR3 runs to 12 residues. V lost 7 bases, J lost 7 bases, and 10 bases lay in between. Germline V gives CDR1 MDHEN, CDR2 SYDVKM. CDR3 coding DNA: TGTGCCAGCAAAAATCGCGGTGAAAAACTGTTTTTT. Amino acids: CASKNRGEKLFF.

The rearrangement links TRBV19 to TRBJ2-2, with 13 bases matching TRBD2. The V gene's germline CDR1 is LNHDA and CDR2 SQIVND (reference sequence). V lost 5 bases to trimming and J lost 4 bases; unmatched junction nucleotides: 4. The length of the CDR3 is 16 residues. As DNA, the CDR3 is TGTGCCAGTAGTCGACTAGCGGGAGGAAGCACCGGGGAGCTGTTTTTT. Protein product: CASSRLAGGSTGELFF.

The chain has TRBV5-6 and TRBJ2-2, with TRBD2 identical over 9 bases. CDR3 length: 15 amino acids. Trimming removed 6 bases from V and 5 bases from J; junction bases left unmatched: 8. The V gene's germline CDR1 is SGHDT and CDR2 YYEEEE. The CDR3 protein is CASTPAGGLTGELFF. The CDR3 DNA sequence: TGTGCCAGCACTCCCGCGGGGGGGCTGACCGGGGAGCTGTTTTTT.

V usage is TRBV14 and J usage is TRBJ2-7; D unresolved. This CDR3 comprises 13 residues. V lost 1 base, J lost 9 bases, and 13 bases lay in between. CDR1 SGHDN and CDR2 FVKESK come from the germline V gene. The CDR3 protein is CASSQGYYSGQYF. CDR3 bases: TGTGCCAGCAGCCAAGGTTACTATTCGGGGCAGTACTTC.

The J gene is TRBJ1-5, the V gene TRBV2, with TRBD1 identical over 8 bases. Germline values: CDR1 SNHLY, CDR2 FYNNEI. CDR3 size: 14 residues. The junction had 4 bases not matched to a gene; V was cut back by 5 bases and J by 4 bases. CDR3 amino acids: CASSLQGENQPQHF. CDR3 in DNA: TGTGCCAGCAGTTTACAGGGGGAGAATCAGCCCCAGCATTTT.

The V gene is TRBV12-5, the J gene TRBJ1-3; the match to TRBD1 covers 7 bases. Losses at the gene ends were 1 base for V and 0 bases for J; bases not matched to a gene: 3. This CDR3 is 16 amino acids long. The germline V gene encodes CDR1 LGHNT and CDR2 FRNRAP. CDR3 in amino acids: CASGLGGQSSGNTIYF. DNA of the CDR3: TGTGCTAGTGGTTTGGGGGGACAGAGCTCTGGAAACACCATATATTTT.

J is TRBJ1-2 and V is TRBV23-1; 9 nucleotides agree with TRBD1. TRBV23-1 is identified as an open reading frame with a role that is uncertain. V gave up 4 bases and J gave up 8 bases; unmatched junction bases: 20. The CDR3 spans 18 residues. The CDR3 is CASSRPTGTGSGRGGYTF. CDR3 nucleotide sequence: TGCGCCAGCAGTCGGCCGACGGGGACAGGGTCGGGTAGGGGGGGCTACACCTTC.

The chain joins TRBV7-2 to TRBJ2-7; D uncertain. The CDR3 length is 12 residues. CDR1 and CDR2 (germline): SGHTA, FQGNSA. V lost 5 bases and J 6 bases, leaving 11 bases between the germline ends. The DNA for the CDR3 is TGTGCCAGCAGCGAAGCAGGTGTCGAGCAGTACTTC. As protein: CASSEAGVEQYF.

The chain is built from TRBV18 and TRBJ1-2; a possible D gene is TRBD1 (5 bases). CDR1 is KGHSH, CDR2 LQKENI, per germline. V dropped 2 bases and J dropped 3 bases, with 10 bases sitting between them. The length of the CDR3 is 14 residues. CDR3 sequence (DNA): TGTGCCAGCTCACCAAGGCAAGGGGACTATGGCTACACCTTC. It codes for CASSPRQGDYGYTF.

This clone was counted a single time. The V and J genes are TRBV20-1 and TRBJ1-2; D unclear. Germline V gene lookup returns CDR1 DFQATT and CDR2 SNEGSKA (reference sequence). V was trimmed by 3 bases and J by 2 bases, leaving 4 bases between them. CDR3 length: 11 amino acids. The CDR3 protein is CSASLNYGYTF. The CDR3 DNA is TGCAGTGCTAGTTTGAACTATGGCTACACCTTC.

V gene TRBV4-1 combines with J gene TRBJ2-5; TRBD1 matches at 7 bases. Germline CDR1 MGHRA, CDR2 YSYEKL. The CDR3 is made up of 17 amino acids. With V trimmed by 4 bases and J by 2 bases, 13 bases remained unmatched. CDR3 nucleotides: TGCGCCAGCAGCCTAACCATGTCCCCGGGACAGCAAGAGACCCAGTACTTC. Encoded protein: CASSLTMSPGQQETQYF.

In this sample, this clone turned up once. The rearrangement joins TRBV7-6 to TRBJ1-6; TRBD1 aligns across 7 bases. The CDR3 is made up of 15 amino acids. V gave up 5 bases and J gave up 7 bases; unmatched junction bases: 8. CDR1 is SGHVS and CDR2 is FNYEAQ in the germline V gene. Here the CDR3 DNA reads TGTGCCAGCAGCCCGTCCCGGGACAGAAATTCACCCCTCCACTTT. Protein sequence: CASSPSRDRNSPLHF.

The chain joins TRBV19 to TRBJ2-1, with TRBD1 matching 7 bases. Germline V gene sequence: CDR1 LNHDA, CDR2 SQIVND (reference sequence). V lost 4 bases to trimming and J lost 15 bases; unmatched junction nucleotides: 9. The CDR3 length is 12 residues. The CDR3: CASSRRTGQRFF. The CDR3 DNA is TGTGCCAGTAGTAGACGGACAGGCCAGCGGTTCTTC.